This TCR beta chain was captured in a study of cytomegalovirus exposure and HLA in healthy donors. PCR employed 60 Vbeta and 13 Jbeta primers. Method: immunoSEQ multiplex PCR; TCRdb's copy keeps in-frame clones and lacks some. The sample has some 170,000 clones, roughly 70% seen once. The CDR3 is 14 residues long. Trimming removed 7 bases from V and 6 bases from J, with 21 bases in between. The germline CDR1 and CDR2 sequences are SQVTM and ANQGSEA. V is TRBV29-1 and J is TRBJ1-2; D unclear. The source material was PBMCs. The TCR originated in a woman aged 50 to 60 in good health and CMV-seropositive. Written as DNA, the CDR3 is TGCAGCGCTCTGACTCAAGCTCGGGGAGATGGCTACACCTTC. The encoded protein is CSALTQARGDGYTF.